Listed here are 26 T cell receptor beta chains from one sample, sequenced in a study of blood T cells in healthy people across ages. Primed by a sample-barcoded 5' primer and a J-beta primer mix, a second PCR proceeded for roughly 7 to 12 cycles. MiXCR, run by TCRdb on the 5' RACE reads, gives a single entry per CDR3 protein. In the table there are roughly 640,000 distinct CDR3 sequences, approximately 30% of which are singletons. Specimen: blood. All receptors derive from a woman of 80 years or more in good health.

This clonotype was counted many times. The chain uses TRBV7-2 and TRBJ2-7; TRBD1 is a possible D gene (6 bases). CDR1 and CDR2 from the germline V gene are SGHTA and FQGNSA. There are 13 residues in the CDR3. Trimming removed 5 bases at V and 3 bases at J, with 11 bases between. CDR3 region: CASSRTDYYEQYF. The CDR3 DNA follows: TGTGCCAGCAGCCGGACAGACTACTACGAGCAGTACTTC.

This clonotype was picked up many times. The chain recombines TRBV7-2 with TRBJ1-1; D possibly corresponds to TRBD1 (5 bases). CDR1 is SGHTA and CDR2 is FQGNSA in the germline V gene. Trimming removed 5 bases from V and 7 bases from J, with 20 bases in between. CDR3 length: 15 residues. The CDR3 reads CASSLKWGGEVEAFF. The CDR3 coding sequence is TGTGCCAGCAGCCTCAAATGGGGGGGAGAGGTTGAAGCTTTCTTT.

The table lists this clonotype with many counts. The chain carries TRBV29-1 and TRBJ2-3; 9 positions match TRBD2. CDR3 size: 14 residues. The ends lost 7 bases at V and 2 bases at J; junction bases unmatched: 7. The germline V gene has CDR1 SQVTM and CDR2 ANQGSEA. The CDR3 nucleotides read TGCAGCGCTTCTAGCGGGGCATACACAGATACGCAGTATTTT. It specifies CSASSGAYTDTQYF.

This sequence joins TRBV9 and TRBJ2-2; 9 bases fit TRBD2. The CDR3 totals 17 residues. CDR1 and CDR2 (germline): SGDLS, YYNGEE. Losses at the gene ends were 0 bases for V and 5 bases for J; bases not matched to a gene: 8. The CDR3: CASSVEAGGPRTGELFF. The CDR3 coding sequence is TGTGCCAGCAGCGTAGAGGCGGGGGGGCCTAGAACCGGGGAGCTGTTTTTT.

The V gene is TRBV11-2, the J gene TRBJ2-7; 9 nucleotides agree with TRBD2. CDR3 size: 17 residues. Trimming took 0 bases from V and 2 from J; bases not matched to a gene: 8. Germline values: CDR1 SGHAT, CDR2 FQNNGV. CDR3: CASSLEGPAGGPYEQYF. The DNA of the CDR3 is TGTGCCAGCAGCTTAGAAGGTCCAGCGGGGGGCCCCTACGAGCAGTACTTC.

V is TRBV5-1 and J is TRBJ2-7, with D perhaps matching TRBD2 (6 bases). This CDR3 has 14 residues. V was cut by 0 bases and J by 7 bases, with 14 bases left in between. CDR1 SGHRS and CDR2 YFSETQ come from the germline V gene. The CDR3 protein is CASSLATGGNEQYF. The CDR3 coding sequence is TGCGCCAGCAGCTTGGCCACAGGAGGGAATGAGCAGTACTTC.

This clonotype was seen many times. The J gene is TRBJ2-7, the V gene TRBV12-3 or TRBV12-4, with D unresolved. This CDR3 comprises 13 residues. Between the trimmed V and J ends, which lost 6 bases and 5 bases, there was a span of 14 bases. CDR3 DNA sequence: TGTGCCAGCAGCCCCCTTATCCGGGACGAGCAGTACTTC. Its translation: CASSPLIRDEQYF.

Regarding this clonotype: Possible read error: a much larger clone is one base away. The rearrangement links TRBV29-1 to TRBJ1-2; no reliable D call. CDR1 is SQVTM and CDR2 is ANQGSEA in the germline V gene. V was trimmed by 5 bases and J by 6 bases, leaving 16 bases between them. This CDR3 is built from 13 residues. The DNA of the CDR3 is TGCAGCGTTAGCGAACGAGGAAGCGATGGCTACACCTTC. Translating it yields CSVSERGSDGYTF.

The rearrangement joins TRBV7-9 to TRBJ1-1; a possible D gene is TRBD1 (6 bases). V lost 3 bases, J lost 2 bases, and 10 bases lay in between. CDR3 size: 14 residues. Germline values: CDR1 SEHNR, CDR2 FQNEAQ (reference sequence). CDR3 residues: CASSFQGTNTEAFF. The CDR3 coding sequence is TGTGCCAGCAGCTTCCAGGGGACCAACACTGAAGCTTTCTTT.

The chain has TRBV7-9 and TRBJ2-7; D possibly matches TRBD1 or TRBD2 (5 bases each). This CDR3 has 14 residues. Germline V gene sequence: CDR1 SEHNR, CDR2 FQNEAQ (reference sequence). Trimming stripped 5 bases from V and 2 bases from J, with 13 bases between. This CDR3 is CASSARDLTYEQYF. The CDR3 DNA reads TGTGCCAGCAGCGCTCGGGACCTAACCTACGAGCAGTACTTC.

The chain carries TRBV6-5 and TRBJ1-4, with 11 bases identical to TRBD1. The CDR3 runs 17 residues. Trimming cost V 0 bases and J 7 bases; bases outside gene matches: 7. CDR1 is MNHEY and CDR2 is SVGAGI in the germline V gene. CDR3 sequence (DNA): TGTGCCAGCAGTTACTCCCGCCCGGGACAGGGGGGTGAAAAACTGTTTTTT. Translating it yields CASSYSRPGQGGEKLFF.

This clonotype was seen ten or more times. CDR3 bases: TGCAGCGTGGGGACAGGTACTAGCACAGATACGCAGTATTTT. It is translated as CSVGTGTSTDTQYF. The V gene is TRBV29-1, the J gene TRBJ2-3; 8 nucleotides agree with TRBD1. Germline values: CDR1 SQVTM, CDR2 ANQGSEA. The length of the CDR3 is 14 residues. Trimming cost V 6 bases and J 0 bases; bases outside gene matches: 5.

This chain joins TRBV14 and TRBJ2-3; either TRBD1 or TRBD2 may fit D (6 bases each). Germline values: CDR1 SGHDN, CDR2 FVKESK. Trimming pared 3 bases from V and 4 bases from J, leaving 14 bases between. This CDR3 is 15 amino acids long. The CDR3 spells CASSQPRGRSDTQYF. CDR3 sequence (DNA): TGTGCCAGCAGCCAGCCCCGGGGGCGGTCAGATACGCAGTATTTT.

The chain has TRBV6-5 and TRBJ2-1; possible D gene TRBD2, 6 bases. CDR1 and CDR2 (germline): MNHEY, SVGAGI. V dropped 10 bases and J dropped 9 bases, with 22 bases sitting between them. CDR3 length: 14 residues. CDR3 DNA: TGTGCCACCAACGTCCCTAGCGAGGGTGGTGAGCAGTTCTTC. It specifies CATNVPSEGGEQFF.

This clonotype was recorded once. A much larger clonotype is one base distant, so this may be a read error. The CDR3 bases are TGCGCCAGCAGCCGAGAACCCGGGACAGCTAACTATGGCTACACCTTC. It codes for CASSREPGTANYGYTF. V gene TRBV4-3 combines with J gene TRBJ1-2; 7 positions agree with TRBD1. There are 16 residues in the CDR3. The V gene's germline CDR1 is LGHNA and CDR2 YSLEER. With V trimmed by 4 bases and J by 0 bases, 8 bases remained unmatched.

This clonotype has at least ten counts. V and J are TRBV7-8 and TRBJ2-7, with TRBD2 as a possible D gene (6 bases). Germline CDR1 reads SGHVS; CDR2 reads FQNEAQ. This CDR3 has 13 residues. V was trimmed by 8 bases and J by 6 bases, leaving 17 bases between them. The CDR3 protein is CASASDGRSEQYF. DNA for the CDR3: TGTGCCAGCGCCTCCGACGGGAGATCCGAGCAGTACTTC. Drawing the rest from reference TRBV7-8 and TRBJ2-7, the complete variable domain is GAGVSQSPRYKVAKRGQDVALRCDPISGHVSLFWYQQALGQGPEFLTYFQNEAQLDKSGLPSDRFFAERPEGSVSTLKIQRTQQEDSAVYLCASASDGRSEQYFGPGTRLTVT.

This clonotype was seen a handful of times. The gene calls are TRBV29-1 and TRBJ1-5; D possibly corresponds to TRBD1 (6 bases). The CDR3 sequence is 14 residues long. The germline gives CDR1 SQVTM, CDR2 ANQGSEA. V gave up 4 bases and J gave up 4 bases, with 14 bases separating them. The DNA of the CDR3 is TGCAGCGTTGCGGAAGGGGGAGGGAATCAGCCCCAGCATTTT. It encodes CSVAEGGGNQPQHF.

This clonotype appeared many times. DNA for the CDR3: TGTGCCAGCAGCCCAAGGGACTGGTACAATGAGCAGTTCTTC. This encodes CASSPRDWYNEQFF. The V and J genes are TRBV9 and TRBJ2-1; tentatively, D is TRBD2 (6 bases). The CDR3 runs 14 residues. V was trimmed by 4 bases and J by 4 bases, leaving 12 bases between them. Per germline, CDR1 SGDLS and CDR2 YYNGEE.

This clonotype has a count of ten or more. For the CDR3, the DNA is TGTGCCAGCAGCTCACAGGGGGCGGGCTACACCTTC. Translation gives CASSSQGAGYTF. V is TRBV7-8 and J is TRBJ1-2, with 9 bases fitting TRBD1. Trimming at V came to 4 bases and at J to 8 bases, leaving 2 bases not matched to a gene. This CDR3 contains 12 residues. In germline, CDR1 is SGHVS, CDR2 FQNEAQ.

This clonotype was recorded many times. The chain uses TRBV20-1 and TRBJ1-1; 12 bases match TRBD1. The V gene's germline CDR1 is DFQATT and CDR2 SNEGSKA (reference sequence). CDR3 length: 13 amino acids. V gave up 5 bases and J gave up 8 bases; unmatched junction bases: 6. CDR3 coding DNA: TGCAGTGCTCCGGGACAGGGGGCGGTGGAAGCTTTCTTT. Translation: CSAPGQGAVEAFF.

This clonotype appeared many times. The J gene is TRBJ1-5, the V gene TRBV6-2 or TRBV6-3; possible D gene TRBD1, 6 bases. The CDR3 has 12 residues. The germline V gene encodes CDR1 MNHEY and CDR2 SVGEGT. The ends were cut back, 8 bases at V and 6 bases at J, with 11 bases in the middle. The CDR3, as DNA: TGTGCCAGCTCAACAGGGCCTCAGCCCCAGCATTTT. Encoded protein: CASSTGPQPQHF.

This clonotype came up many times. This sequence joins TRBV7-9 and TRBJ2-1; D ambiguous. Germline loops: CDR1 SEHNR, CDR2 FQNEAQ (reference sequence). This CDR3 region has 19 residues. V lost 5 bases, J lost 0 bases, and 23 bases lay in between. CDR3 DNA sequence: TGTGCCAGCAGCCCTTTTGGCTGGAAAAGGTCGGACTCCTACAATGAGCAGTTCTTC. Translated, it gives CASSPFGWKRSDSYNEQFF.

The CDR3 protein is CASSLTPLGGGETQYF. CDR3 nucleotides: TGTGCCAGCAGCTTAACGCCCCTAGGAGGGGGAGAGACCCAGTACTTC. J is TRBJ2-5 and V is TRBV7-3; possibly TRBD1 or TRBD2 for D (6 bases each). From germline, CDR1 is SGHTA and CDR2 FQGTGA. The V and J ends lost 0 bases and 4 bases respectively, with 15 bases between them. The CDR3 contains 16 residues.

The chain links TRBV29-1 to TRBJ1-1; 8 bases are shared with TRBD1. This CDR3 is built from 14 residues. CDR1 is SQVTM and CDR2 is ANQGSEA in the germline V gene. CDR3 sequence: CCGSRTGRGTEAFF. The CDR3 DNA follows: TGCTGCGGCTCCCGGACAGGGCGGGGAACTGAAGCTTTCTTT. The full variable domain, with the rest looked up from reference TRBV29-1 and TRBJ1-1, is SAVISQKPSRDICQRGTSLTIQCQVDSQVTMMFWYRQQPGQSLTLIATANQGSEATYESGFVIDKFPISRPNLTFSTLTVSNMSPEDSSIYLCCGSRTGRGTEAFFGQGTRLTVV.

This clonotype showed up many times. The genes are TRBV5-1 and TRBJ2-3, with 11 bases lining up with TRBD2. This CDR3 spans 18 amino acids. The ends lost 4 bases at V and 0 bases at J; junction bases unmatched: 10. Germline V gene sequence: CDR1 SGHRS, CDR2 YFSETQ. CDR3 sequence reads: CASSMLAGGRSSTDTQYF. Here the CDR3 DNA reads TGCGCCAGCAGCATGCTAGCGGGGGGCCGTTCTAGCACAGATACGCAGTATTTT.

Points on this clonotype: A clone one base away is much larger, so this may be a read error. The V gene is TRBV5-1, the J gene TRBJ1-5; no clear D gene. Per the germline V gene, CDR1 is SGHRS and CDR2 is YFSETQ. The CDR3 extends over 14 amino acids. The CDR3 here is CASSFDPSNQPQRF. The CDR3 DNA follows: TGCGCCAGCAGCTTTGACCCTAGCAATCAGCCCCAGCGTTTT. Looking up the rest from reference TRBV5-1 and TRBJ1-5 gives the full variable domain: KAGVTQTPRYLIKTRGQQVTLSCSPISGHRSVSWYQQTPGQGLQFLFEYFSETQRNKGNFPGRFSGRQFSNSRSEMNVSTLELGDSALYLCASSFDPSNQPQRFGDGTRLSIL.